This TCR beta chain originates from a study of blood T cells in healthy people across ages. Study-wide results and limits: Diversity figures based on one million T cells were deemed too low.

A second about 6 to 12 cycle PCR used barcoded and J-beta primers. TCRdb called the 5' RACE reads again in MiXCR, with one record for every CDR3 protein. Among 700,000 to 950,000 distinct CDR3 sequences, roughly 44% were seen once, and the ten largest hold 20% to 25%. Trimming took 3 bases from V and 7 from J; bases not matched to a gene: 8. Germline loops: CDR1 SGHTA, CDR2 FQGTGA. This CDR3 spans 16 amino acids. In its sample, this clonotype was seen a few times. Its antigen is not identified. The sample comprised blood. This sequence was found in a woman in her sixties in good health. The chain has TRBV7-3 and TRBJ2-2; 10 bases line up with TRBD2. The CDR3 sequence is CASSFPSGGANGELFF. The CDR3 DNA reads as TGTGCCAGCAGCTTTCCCAGCGGGGGGGCCAACGGGGAGCTGTTTTTT.